The clone carrying this T cell receptor beta chain turned up a few times. The record originates from a study of human T cells and chemical hapten exposure. Study in general: Sensitization employed 2% DPC on about 2 cm by about 2 cm of upper inner arm skin. Weekly administration of diphenylcyclopropenone to the scalp of patients continued throughout the roughly 22-week study.

Germline-derived CDR1 and CDR2 are SGHTA and FQGTGA. The CDR3 is 14 residues long. V was trimmed by 9 bases and J by 2 bases, leaving 13 bases between them. As for time point: patch test 1, 2 weeks after DPC sensitization. Sample treatment: therapeutic diphenylcyclopropenone sensitization with weekly scalp DPC. The library gave individual cDNA molecules unique molecular identifiers. MiXCR, applied by TCRdb to the RACE reads, yields one record per CDR3 protein. The data show 180,000 or so distinct CDR3 sequences, about a fifth seen once. The V call is TRBV7-3, the J call TRBJ2-2; D assignment may be TRBD1 or TRBD2 (6 bases each). The sample in question was whole blood, obtained in connection with sensitization to the hapten diphenylcyclopropenone (DPC). The receptor's source is a woman aged 45-60 years with alopecia areata. Some clones in this sample may be carry-over from other donors' samples. CDR3: CASREDRNTGELFF. DNA for the CDR3: TGTGCCAGTAGGGAGGACAGAAACACCGGGGAGCTGTTTTTT.